This T cell receptor beta chain was captured by sequencing in a study of T cell responses to AZD1222 COVID-19 vaccine. Study-level results: At baseline, just a handful of AZD1222 recipients tested seropositive. The study sampled repertoires only after the peak T cell response.

As concerns this clone: Its antigen is unidentified.

Here immunoSEQ multiplex PCR was the method, and the copy in TCRdb shows in-frame clones only, minus some. The table lists 110,000 to 150,000 clones, about 92% of them singletons. Per germline, CDR1 MNHEY and CDR2 SVGAGI. The CDR3 is 15 residues long. V lost 0 bases and J lost 0, with 6 bases in between. The TCR sequence derives from an adult in good health. V gene TRBV6-5 combines with J gene TRBJ2-1, with D unclear. The source was peripheral blood, collected on day 0 of AZD1222 vaccination. The CDR3 coding sequence is TGTGCCAGCAGTTACTCGCCCCTCTCCTACAATGAGCAGTTCTTC. It codes for CASSYSPLSYNEQFF.